One and the same sample provided the 16 T cell receptor beta chains below, sequenced in a study of blood T cell repertoires in COVID-19. The assay was immunoSEQ multiplex PCR, and TCRdb's table has in-frame clones only and misses some. The sample lists some 150,000 clones, 80% to 90% occurring once. The sample was peripheral blood. The receptors were gathered from a woman aged 50 to 60 with active or convalescent COVID-19.

The chain couples TRBV7-9 to TRBJ1-1, with D perhaps matching TRBD1 (5 bases). Trimming cost V 4 bases and J 6 bases, with 12 bases left between them. Germline CDR1 SEHNR, CDR2 FQNEAQ (reference sequence). The CDR3 runs to 13 residues. CDR3 bases: TGTGCCAGCAGCTCGACAGCTAGCGCTGAAGCTTTCTTT. It yields the protein CASSSTASAEAFF.

V and J are TRBV5-1 and TRBJ2-7; 9 nucleotides match TRBD2. This CDR3 is 15 amino acids long. CDR1 and CDR2 from the germline V gene are SGHRS and YFSETQ. The trim removed 7 bases at V and 1 base at J, leaving 9 bases unmatched. CDR3 sequence: CASSLRAGGSYEQYF. The CDR3 DNA is TGCGCCAGCTCCTTGCGGGCGGGAGGGTCCTACGAGCAGTACTTC.

The chain joins TRBV11-2 to TRBJ2-5; maybe TRBD2 (7 bases). Germline CDR1 and CDR2: SGHAT and FQNNGV. The V and J ends lost 5 bases and 3 bases respectively, with 19 bases between them. The CDR3 sequence is 16 residues long. This CDR3 is CASSPVGGAIKETQYF. For the CDR3, the DNA is TGTGCCAGCAGCCCAGTAGGGGGGGCGATAAAAGAGACCCAGTACTTC.

The genes are TRBV6-5 and TRBJ2-7; tentatively, D is TRBD2 (6 bases). Germline lookup yields CDR1 MNHEY and CDR2 SVGAGI. The CDR3 sequence is 14 residues long. The V end lost 0 bases, the J end lost 3 bases, and 9 bases lay between the germline ends. CDR3 amino acids: CASSYSRRDYEQYF. CDR3 sequence (DNA): TGTGCCAGCAGTTACTCGAGGCGGGACTACGAGCAGTACTTC.

The J gene is TRBJ2-3, the V gene TRBV18; 13 positions match TRBD2. Germline V gives CDR1 KGHSH, CDR2 LQKENI. The CDR3 extends over 20 amino acids. The ends lost 3 bases at V and 5 bases at J; junction bases unmatched: 17. CDR3 amino acids: CASSPRTSGSDRRRRDTQYF. CDR3 nucleotides: TGTGCCAGCTCACCGCGGACTAGCGGGAGCGACCGGCGGCGTAGAGATACGCAGTATTTT.

J is TRBJ2-1 and V is TRBV7-2; tentatively, D is TRBD1 (6 bases). From germline, CDR1 is SGHTA and CDR2 FQGNSA. CDR3 length equals 15 residues. V shed 4 bases and J shed 6 bases, with 16 bases lying between them. CDR3 sequence (DNA): TGTGCCAGCAGCTCTTCCGGGACAAGACTCAATGAGCAGTTCTTC. Encoded protein: CASSSSGTRLNEQFF.

This rearrangement joins TRBV18 to TRBJ1-6, with D perhaps TRBD1 (5 bases). Germline-derived CDR1 and CDR2 are KGHSH and LQKENI. The length of the CDR3 is 14 residues. The V and J ends lost 3 bases and 9 bases respectively, with 12 bases between them. Here the CDR3 DNA reads TGTGCCAGCTCACCCCTACAGGACGGTTCACCCCTCCACTTT. Translating gives CASSPLQDGSPLHF.

The CDR3 is CASSPGLAGGPYTGELFF. CDR3 sequence (DNA): TGTGCCAGCAGCCCAGGACTAGCGGGAGGGCCTTACACCGGGGAGCTGTTTTTT. The J gene is TRBJ2-2, the V gene TRBV5-4; TRBD2 matches at 15 bases. The V gene end was trimmed by 4 bases and the J gene end by 3 bases; junction bases not matched to a gene: 7. The germline V gene has CDR1 SGHNT and CDR2 YYREEE (reference sequence). This CDR3 is built from 18 residues.

The chain links TRBV9 to TRBJ2-3; 8 bases match TRBD2. Germline values: CDR1 SGDLS, CDR2 YYNGEE. V shed 4 bases and J 3 bases; nucleotides not matched to a gene: 10. This CDR3 is built from 16 residues. The chain's CDR3 is CASSPGTRWRTDTQYF. CDR3 coding DNA: TGTGCCAGCAGCCCAGGGACTAGATGGAGGACAGATACGCAGTATTTT.

The chain has TRBV27 and TRBJ1-5, with unresolved D. The germline V gene encodes CDR1 MNHEY and CDR2 SMNVEV (reference sequence). CDR3 length: 15 amino acids. The V end was cut by 0 bases, the J end by 7 bases, with 13 bases between. The CDR3 is CASSLSYLISQPQHF. CDR3 sequence (DNA): TGTGCCAGCAGTTTATCGTACCTTATTAGCCAGCCCCAGCATTTT.

V is TRBV5-4 and J is TRBJ2-7; 7 positions agree with TRBD1. J gave up 1 base and V 3 bases, and 7 bases lay outside the gene matches. This CDR3 spans 15 amino acids. The V gene's germline CDR1 is SGHNT and CDR2 YYREEE (reference sequence). CDR3 protein: CASSSGGPKSYEQYF. The DNA of the CDR3 is TGTGCCAGCAGCTCAGGGGGTCCGAAGTCCTACGAGCAGTACTTC.

The sample holds a few counts of this clone. The chain recombines TRBV5-8 with TRBJ2-7; perhaps TRBD2 as D (6 bases). There are 15 residues in the CDR3. The V gene's germline CDR1 is SGHTS and CDR2 YDEGEE. The V gene lost 4 bases and the J gene lost 5 bases, with 19 bases spanning the gap. CDR3 protein: CASSGRGAGRHEQYF. CDR3 DNA: TGTGCCAGCAGCGGGCGCGGGGCAGGGAGGCACGAGCAGTACTTC.

CDR3 DNA sequence: TGTGCCAGCTCAAAATCCCGGACAAATGAGCAGTTCTTC. Protein: CASSKSRTNEQFF. The gene calls are TRBV18 and TRBJ2-1; maybe TRBD1 (5 bases). The length of the CDR3 is 13 residues. V was cut by 5 bases and J by 7 bases, with 12 bases left in between. Looked up from germline, CDR1 is KGHSH and CDR2 is LQKENI.

The rearrangement uses TRBV15 and TRBJ2-5, with TRBD1 identical over 7 bases. The CDR3 length is 13 residues. CDR1 and CDR2 (germline): LNHNV, YYDKDF (reference sequence). After removal of 9 bases from V and 2 bases from J, the junction contained 6 bases not matched to a gene. CDR3 coding DNA: TGTGCCACGTCAATGGGACAGCAAGAGACCCAGTACTTC. Translating gives CATSMGQQETQYF.

V gene TRBV7-8 combines with J gene TRBJ1-1, with D possibly matching TRBD1 (6 bases). The germline V gene has CDR1 SGHVS and CDR2 FQNEAQ. The length of the CDR3 is 14 residues. V was clipped by 3 bases and J by 1 base, with 9 bases between them. The CDR3 protein is CASSFGTSNTEAFF. CDR3 sequence (DNA): TGTGCCAGCAGCTTCGGGACATCGAACACTGAAGCTTTCTTT.

The chain joins TRBV5-1 to TRBJ1-1, with 7 bases lining up with TRBD1. From germline, CDR1 is SGHRS and CDR2 YFSETQ. The CDR3 runs to 14 residues. The junction had 2 bases not matched to a gene; V was cut back by 3 bases and J by 0 bases. CDR3 nucleotide sequence: TGCGCCAGCAGCTCCAGGGGGGTGAACACTGAAGCTTTCTTT. This encodes CASSSRGVNTEAFF.